Listed here are 2 T cell receptor beta chains from one sample, sequenced in a study of blood T cell repertoires in COVID-19. Using immunoSEQ multiplex PCR, the repertoire was profiled, and TCRdb retains in-frame clones only, with some absent. Among about 280,000 clones listed, 65% to 90% were seen once. Sequencing input: peripheral blood. These receptors all come from a man aged 50 or older with active or convalescent COVID-19.

The chain is built from TRBV10-2 and TRBJ1-3; D possibly corresponds to TRBD1 (6 bases). V shed 5 bases and J shed 0 bases, with 11 bases lying between them. Germline values: CDR1 WSHSY, CDR2 SAAADI. CDR3 length equals 15 residues. The CDR3 loop is CASSRQGSSGNTIYF. As DNA, the CDR3 is TGCGCCAGCAGTCGTCAGGGGTCCTCTGGAAACACCATATATTTT.

The rearrangement joins TRBV6-2 or TRBV6-3 to TRBJ2-3, with 7 bases lining up with TRBD2. Germline CDR1 is MNHEY and CDR2 is SVGEGT. The V segment lost 5 bases and the J segment 5 bases; nucleotides outside the gene matches: 7. This CDR3 has 14 residues. This chain's CDR3 is CASSVLPGGDTQYF. CDR3 DNA: TGTGCCAGCAGTGTCCTACCGGGGGGAGATACGCAGTATTTT.